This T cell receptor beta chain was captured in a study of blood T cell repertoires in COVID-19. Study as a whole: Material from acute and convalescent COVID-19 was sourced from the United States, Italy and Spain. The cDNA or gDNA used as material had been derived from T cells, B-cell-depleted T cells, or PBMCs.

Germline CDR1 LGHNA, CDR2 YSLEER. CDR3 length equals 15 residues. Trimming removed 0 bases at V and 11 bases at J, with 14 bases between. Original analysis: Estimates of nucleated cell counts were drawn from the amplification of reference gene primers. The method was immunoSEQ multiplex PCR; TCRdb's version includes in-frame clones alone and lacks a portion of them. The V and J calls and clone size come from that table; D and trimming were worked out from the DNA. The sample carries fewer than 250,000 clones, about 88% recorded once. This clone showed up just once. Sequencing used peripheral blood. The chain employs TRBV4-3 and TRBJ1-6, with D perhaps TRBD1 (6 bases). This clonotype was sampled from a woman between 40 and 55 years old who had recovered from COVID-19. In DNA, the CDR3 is TGCGCCAGCAGCCAAGATTCTACAGGGTACGCACCCCTCCACTTT. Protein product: CASSQDSTGYAPLHF.